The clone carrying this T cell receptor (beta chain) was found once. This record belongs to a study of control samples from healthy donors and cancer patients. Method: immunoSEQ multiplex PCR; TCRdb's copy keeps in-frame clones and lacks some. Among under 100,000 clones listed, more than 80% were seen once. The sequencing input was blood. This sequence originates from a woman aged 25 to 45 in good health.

The CDR3 is CASSSITGSLADTQYF. In DNA, the CDR3 is TGTGCCAGCAGCTCCATTACAGGGAGTCTCGCAGATACGCAGTATTTT. The rearrangement uses TRBV7-2 and TRBJ2-3, with D maybe TRBD1 (6 bases). Deletions cut 4 bases from V and 4 bases from J, with 18 bases between. Germline values: CDR1 SGHTA, CDR2 FQGNSA. The CDR3 length is 16 residues.